One sample yielded the 11 T cell receptor beta chains listed below, sequenced in a study of T cell responses to AZD1222 COVID-19 vaccine. Only in-frame clones appear in the TCRdb table, and some are missing; sequencing was by immunoSEQ multiplex PCR. The table lists roughly 150,000 clones, roughly 90% of them singletons, with about 4.8% in the top ten. The source material was peripheral blood, sampled on day 0 of AZD1222 vaccination. The receptors here all came from an adult in good health.

The genes are TRBV20-1 and TRBJ1-2; the D is unclear. There are 11 residues in the CDR3. CDR1 and CDR2 (germline): DFQATT, SNEGSKA (reference sequence). The V and J ends lost 3 bases and 5 bases respectively, with 7 bases between them. The CDR3 is CSASNLYGYTF. In DNA, the CDR3 is TGCAGTGCTAGCAACTTGTATGGCTACACCTTC.

This clone was observed once. This chain connects TRBV7-2 to TRBJ2-7; D might be TRBD2 (6 bases). This CDR3 has 15 amino acids. V was cut by 1 base and J by 7 bases, with 17 bases left in between. The V gene's germline CDR1 is SGHTA and CDR2 FQGNSA. CDR3 amino acids: CASSLGGVAPGEQYF. CDR3 sequence (DNA): TGTGCCAGCAGCTTAGGGGGGGTCGCACCTGGGGAGCAGTACTTC.

The CDR3 region is CASSLDGGYGYTF. In nucleotides, the CDR3 is TGTGCCAGCAGCTTAGATGGGGGGTATGGCTACACCTTC. The J gene is TRBJ1-2, the V gene TRBV3-1 (or the pseudogene TRBV3-2), with TRBD1 as a possible D gene (5 bases). This CDR3 has 13 residues. The germline V gene has CDR1 LGHDT and CDR2 YNNKEL (reference sequence). Trimming took 5 bases from V and 5 from J, leaving 12 bases between them.

This clone has only a few counts. V usage is TRBV6-4 and J usage is TRBJ2-5, with 10 bases that match TRBD1. The CDR3 has 13 amino acids. With 4 bases clipped from V and 5 bases from J, the junction kept 1 base outside the gene matches. In germline, CDR1 is MRHNA, CDR2 SNTAGT. The CDR3 DNA is TGTGCCAGCAGTGGGGACAGGGGTGAGACCCAGTACTTC. It is translated as CASSGDRGETQYF.

V and J are TRBV7-2 and TRBJ1-2, with D hard to call. Trimming took off 5 bases at V and 4 bases at J, with 14 bases between the two ends. The CDR3 sequence is 14 residues long. Per germline, CDR1 SGHTA and CDR2 FQGNSA. CDR3 sequence (DNA): TGTGCCAGCAGCCGTTCCTCCGCCCCCTATGGCTACACCTTC. Amino acid sequence: CASSRSSAPYGYTF.

The chain carries TRBV7-2 and TRBJ2-2; 9 positions agree with TRBD1. Germline V gene lookup returns CDR1 SGHTA and CDR2 FQGNSA. There are 16 residues in the CDR3. Trimming removed 3 bases from V and 1 base from J; junction bases left unmatched: 3. The CDR3 sequence: CASSFLGQGNTGELFF. The DNA for the CDR3 is TGTGCCAGCAGCTTTCTGGGACAGGGGAACACCGGGGAGCTGTTTTTT.

This chain joins TRBV6-5 and TRBJ1-1; D ambiguous. The CDR3 extends over 14 amino acids. The germline gives CDR1 MNHEY, CDR2 SVGAGI. Trimming removed 6 bases from V and 4 bases from J, with 15 bases in between. CDR3 region: CASRPTGGLTEAFF. As DNA, the CDR3 is TGTGCCAGCAGACCGACGGGAGGCCTCACTGAAGCTTTCTTT.

V gene TRBV5-4 combines with J gene TRBJ1-2, with D unresolved. This CDR3 contains 13 residues. Germline CDR1 reads SGHNT; CDR2 reads YYREEE (reference sequence). V lost 3 bases, J lost 10 bases, and 16 bases lay in between. The CDR3 nucleotides read TGTGCCAGCAGCTCTGATGTTCGGCCTATCTACACCTTC. Protein: CASSSDVRPIYTF.

The rearrangement uses TRBV27 and TRBJ2-7; D remains unclear. The CDR3 is 11 amino acids. The germline gives CDR1 MNHEY, CDR2 SMNVEV (reference sequence). V was clipped by 6 bases and J by 5 bases, with 8 bases between them. The CDR3 DNA is TGTGCCAGCAGGAAATATCACGAGCAGTACTTC. As protein: CASRKYHEQYF.

The chain is built from TRBV15 and TRBJ2-7; no reliable D call. CDR1 and CDR2 (germline): LNHNV, YYDKDF (reference sequence). Trimming took 0 bases from V and 1 from J, leaving 7 bases between them. The CDR3 totals 14 residues. The CDR3 is CATSRERRSYEQYF. The DNA of the CDR3 is TGTGCCACCAGCAGAGAACGGCGATCCTACGAGCAGTACTTC.

CDR3 nucleotides: TGTGCCAGCTCACCGCGGGGGAACTACAATGAGCAGTTCTTC. Translation: CASSPRGNYNEQFF. V usage is TRBV18 and J usage is TRBJ2-1; 7 bases align to TRBD2. Germline V lookup: CDR1 KGHSH, CDR2 LQKENI. This CDR3 is 14 amino acids long. The trim removed 3 bases at V and 3 bases at J, leaving 2 bases unmatched.